This T cell receptor beta chain was sequenced during a study of OX40 agonist ivuxolimab in advanced cancers. The CDR3 is 13 amino acids. The germline V gene has CDR1 GTSNPN and CDR2 SVGIG (reference sequence). Trimming removed 2 bases from V and 6 bases from J; junction bases left unmatched: 3. In this sample, this clone turned up a few times. TCRdb's copy holds only in-frame clones and misses some; the assay was immunoSEQ multiplex PCR. This table holds 65,000 to 80,000 clones, less than 90% found once. The chain recombines TRBV30 with TRBJ1-5, with TRBD1 identical over 8 bases. The sample consisted of CD4+ or CD8+ T cells sorted from blood, taken in a trial of the OX40 agonist ivuxolimab. The receptor's source is an adult with an advanced solid tumor such as melanoma, head and neck, liver or kidney cancer. The CDR3, as DNA: TGTGCCTGGAGTTTCAGGGGGCTTCAGCCCCAGCATTTT. Residues: CAWSFRGLQPQHF.